One T cell receptor beta chain is described in this entry. Its recognized antigen is unknown. This specimen belongs to a study of cytomegalovirus exposure and HLA in healthy donors (dated by TCRdb to about 2017). In terms of the full investigation: An earlier analysis of 587 of the donors reported approximately 260 Gb of sequence data and 95 million to 120 million unique TCR beta sequences obtained from about 179 million T cells. In a later analysis, previously published TCR beta repertoires from some 640 donors were re-analyzed and high-resolution HLA genotyping was added so that TCR occurrence patterns could be studied. The study aimed to test whether signatures of past pathogen exposure could be identified by cataloging public T cell receptors. In addition to the first cohort of several hundred subjects, a separate validation cohort of 120 different subjects was used. Across approximately 400 genotyped donors of the cohort, an average of approximately 220,000 unique TCR beta nucleotide sequences per donor were sequenced, and 15% to 20% of those sequences were non-productive. In a later genetic analysis, genome-wide SNP genotypes for about 65% of the roughly 700 donors were used, and that subset was treated as a discovery cohort. The T cell repertoires of several hundred subjects were profiled by immunosequencing and related to cytomegalovirus serostatus. In the later analysis, no new phenotypic data were used to find candidate immune exposures; instead, reliance was placed on TCR beta sequences and their occurrence across donors. Class I and class II HLA loci were covered by the typing at four-digit resolution. Alongside the repertoire data, information on donor age, sex, ethnicity and CMV serostatus was compiled. Typing coverage differed by locus: A, B, C, DRB1 and DQB1 were typed in roughly 629-630 donors, DQA1 in 522, DPA1 in 606, and DPB1 in just under 490. In an earlier analysis of a few hundred of the donors, high-throughput TCR beta sequencing was used to judge whether each TCR beta V gene segment behaved as functional or pseudogenic. All discovery cohort repertoires had been generated on a single sequencing platform. To predict cytomegalovirus infection status, the study combined high-throughput TCR immunosequencing, statistical association of individual TCRs with disease status, and machine learning. Because of strong linkage in the cohort, 5 or 6 DR-DQ haplotypes were treated as single units for association and clustering. Of the roughly 420 genotyped donors, less than 85% were placed in the genetic ancestry cluster associated with self-reported Caucasian donors. Approximately 300 gigabases of sequencing data and about 92 million unique TCR sequences made up an early release that covered some 640 HLA-typed donors. Beyond this particular receptor, the publication reports: An earlier analysis of approximately 530 of the donors showed that most TCR beta V segments appeared in productive rearrangements either about 87% or about 30% of the time, which broadly matched IMGT annotations. An association between a missense DCLRE1C variant and V-gene and J-gene trimming of TCR beta chains was found in a later genetic analysis and replicated in an independent cohort. Presence/absence analyses assumed roughly uniform sequencing depth across donors, an assumption that may not hold. A cluster of highly shared sequence variants was judged likely to represent a technical artifact of the sequencing pipeline. The study gave a list of some 150 TCR beta chains associated with cytomegalovirus. Because counts were too low, seventeen rarely observed V segments, including chromosome 9 orphons, were excluded from the earlier analysis of 587 of the donors. A later analysis found that TCR association rates varied across HLA loci, with DRB1 alleles showing the most associated TCRs and HLA-C alleles the fewest. When HLA alleles, especially DR and DQ, strongly co-occurred, TCR associations were difficult to assign to individual alleles. While some public TCRs were present in many individuals, most TCR sequences turned up only very rarely across donors. In a later analysis, most CMV-associated TCR beta chains were found to appear HLA-restricted, with HLA associations seemingly driven largely by CMV exposure. A later analysis reported that several top co-occurrence clusters appeared linked to parvovirus B19, influenza, CMV and Epstein-Barr virus. The authors suggested that the approach could potentially be extended to other disease states and immunological phenotypes. In this cohort, only TCR beta chains were sequenced, and detectable features were limited by the absence of alpha or paired-chain data. In a later analysis, HLA-associated TCR beta chains showed more clonal expansion and lower generation probabilities than non-associated chains that were equally common. A further reported finding was that TCR beta sequences accurately predicted the HLA-A and HLA-B alleles for most subjects in the first cohort. Because HLA typing was missing for some donors at each locus, association tests included only the typed subset. In a later analysis, some 17,000 TCR beta sequences were associated with specific HLA alleles at a false discovery rate of 0.05. Cytomegalovirus status was reported to be diagnosed by the classifier with high specificity and sensitivity in both the original and validation cohorts. Correlated functional status among segregating V segments might reflect linkage disequilibrium, but an unknown experimental factor could not be ruled out. In vitro tests confirmed that a few of the cytomegalovirus-associated TCR beta chains recognize cytomegalovirus antigens. The only immune exposure information available for the cohort was CMV serostatus. In a later genetic analysis, fewer N-insertions in productive TCRs were reported among donors in an Asian-associated ancestry cluster than the approximately 670-donor mean.

Libraries came from the immunoSEQ multiplex PCR assay. A mixture of 60 forward primers for TCR Vbeta segments and 13 reverse primers for TCR Jbeta segments was used in the multiplex PCR. The CDR3 region of rearranged TCR beta genes was amplified from genomic DNA by a multiplex PCR assay. On the Illumina HiSeq System, the amplified TCR beta libraries were sequenced as 87-base-pair reads. The source study handled its data this way. Across the 700 or so repertoires, a later analysis counted some 81 million unique TCR beta chains, approximately 10 million of which were shared by at least two donors. Raw reads were error-corrected and collapsed into unique sequences with a nearest-neighbor algorithm that merged closely related sequences to remove PCR and sequencing errors. CDR3 sequences were aligned to IMGT reference sequences to assign V, D and J gene segments. For a sequence to be retained, a match of at least six nucleotides was required to both a V gene segment and a J gene segment. Rearrangements were called productive when the CDR3 lacked stop codons and stayed in frame with V and J; all others were non-productive. Following IMGT convention, CDR3 was defined as the stretch from the second conserved V-encoded cysteine to the conserved J-encoded phenylalanine. In an earlier analysis of around 570 of the donors, sequences lacking an unambiguous match to a single V gene segment were excluded. In an earlier analysis of a few hundred of the donors, a V segment was called functional when productive rearrangements were above 56.7%, and segregating when the standard deviation between donors exceeded 5%. A statistical classification framework was built to diagnose cytomegalovirus status from the catalog of TCR beta chain sequences. In a later analysis, V and J genes were assigned by comparing TCR nucleotide sequences against IMGT/GENE-DB human TR gene sequences. Using the TCRdist pipeline, a later analysis assigned CDR3 sequences along with most-parsimonious VDJ recombination scenarios. In a later analysis, each TCR beta chain was defined by its CDR3 amino acid sequence together with its V-gene family, and reads lacking a unique V-gene family were excluded. A later analysis removed 500 to 650 highly shared, low-generation-probability nucleotide sequences to deal with suspected cross-contamination and a sequencing artifact. For each public chain, a later analysis derived a clonal expansion index from normalized ranks of inferred template counts within each repertoire. A later analysis computed generation probabilities with a VDJ recombination model fitted to out-of-frame rearrangements, and checked the results against IGoR. Hypergeometric tests were used in a later analysis to score TCR-TCR, TCR-HLA and TCR-CMV co-occurrence, with a repertoire-size bias correction applied to the TCR pairs. A later analysis estimated false discovery rates by permuting HLA or CMV assignments 20 times. In a later analysis, co-occurring TCRs were grouped using DBSCAN, and TCRdist sequence similarity was added for clustering within HLA-allele-positive subsets. Co-occurrence clustering excluded repertoires with fewer than 30,000 or more than 120,000 public chains, plus five with anomalous nucleotide sharing. In its TCRdb copy, this immuneACCESS table keeps in-frame sequences only and misses some clones. Where compared with another copy, unresolved V genes explain less than half of these, and the others have no known cause. That table gives V, J and clone size, and the DNA gave D and trimming. The table kept for this sample lists around 140,000 clones. In total, the top ten clones hold roughly 1.4% of the sample.

The cohort comprised 666 healthy bone marrow donors. At the time of sampling, every cohort member was nominally healthy, though immune exposures that went unrecorded were likely present. The donor tested CMV seronegative and was one of the 352 seronegative cohort members. Each donor provided a peripheral blood sample, and peripheral blood mononuclear cells were used for TCR beta sequencing. Genomic DNA extraction from the blood cell samples was performed with the Qiagen DNeasy Blood Extraction Kit. The TCR sequence derives from a middle-aged woman in good health and CMV-seronegative. The sequenced material came from PBMCs.

The DNA sequence reads TGTGCCAGCTCACCCTCGGATTCACCCCTCCACTTT. The encoded protein is CASSPSDSPLHF. The chain was built from TRBV18 and TRBJ1-6; the D gene cannot be named for sure. Trimming at the junction amounts to 3 bases on V and 8 bases on J, and the germline ends lie 5 bases apart. The CDR3, cysteine through phenylalanine, is 12 amino acids long. Left in the record is the CDR3 DNA by itself, 36 bases read in frame from the first base. The germline V gene yields KGHSH for CDR1 and LQKENI for CDR2.